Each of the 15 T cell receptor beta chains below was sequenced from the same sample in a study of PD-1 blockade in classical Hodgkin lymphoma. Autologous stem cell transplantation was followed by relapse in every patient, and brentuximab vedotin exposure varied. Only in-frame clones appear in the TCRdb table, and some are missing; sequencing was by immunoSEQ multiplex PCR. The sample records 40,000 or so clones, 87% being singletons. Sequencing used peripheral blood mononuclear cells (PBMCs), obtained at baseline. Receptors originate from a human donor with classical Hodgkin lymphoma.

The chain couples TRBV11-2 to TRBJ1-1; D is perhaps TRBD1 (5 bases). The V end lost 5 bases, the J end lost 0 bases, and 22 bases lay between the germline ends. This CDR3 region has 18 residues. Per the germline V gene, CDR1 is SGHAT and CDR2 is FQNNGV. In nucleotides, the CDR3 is TGTGCCAGCAGCCGAAGGCTAACAGGAGACTTCATGAACACTGAAGCTTTCTTT. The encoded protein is CASSRRLTGDFMNTEAFF.

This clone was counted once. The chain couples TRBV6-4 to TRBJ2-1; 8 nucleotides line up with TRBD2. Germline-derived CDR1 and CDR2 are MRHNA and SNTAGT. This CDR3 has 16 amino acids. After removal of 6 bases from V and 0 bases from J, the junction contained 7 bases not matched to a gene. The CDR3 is CASSLRGGSSYNEQFF. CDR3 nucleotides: TGTGCCAGCAGCCTACGGGGGGGTAGCTCCTACAATGAGCAGTTCTTC.

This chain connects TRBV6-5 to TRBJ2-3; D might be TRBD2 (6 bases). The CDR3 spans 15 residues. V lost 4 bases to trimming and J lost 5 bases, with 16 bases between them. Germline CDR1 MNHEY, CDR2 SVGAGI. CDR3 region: CASSSPGLGKDTQYF. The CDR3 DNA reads TGTGCCAGCAGTTCCCCGGGACTGGGTAAAGATACGCAGTATTTT.

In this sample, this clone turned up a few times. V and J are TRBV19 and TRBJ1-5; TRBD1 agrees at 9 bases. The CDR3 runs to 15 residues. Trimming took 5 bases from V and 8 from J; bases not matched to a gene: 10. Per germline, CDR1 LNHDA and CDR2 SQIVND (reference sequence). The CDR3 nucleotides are TGTGCCAGTAGTGGCGGGACAGGGATAAGGGAGCCCCAGCATTTT. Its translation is CASSGGTGIREPQHF.

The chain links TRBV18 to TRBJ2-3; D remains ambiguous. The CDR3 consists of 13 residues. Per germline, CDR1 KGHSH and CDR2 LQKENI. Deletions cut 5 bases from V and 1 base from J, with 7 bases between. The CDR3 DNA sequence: TGTGCCAGCTCAAATTGGGGCACAGATACGCAGTATTTT. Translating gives CASSNWGTDTQYF.

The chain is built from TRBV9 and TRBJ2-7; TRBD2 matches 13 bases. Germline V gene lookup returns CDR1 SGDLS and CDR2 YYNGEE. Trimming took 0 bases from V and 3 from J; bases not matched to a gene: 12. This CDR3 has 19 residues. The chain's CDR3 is CASSVGLSTSGGPSYEQYF. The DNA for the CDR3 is TGTGCCAGCAGCGTAGGACTCTCGACTAGCGGGGGGCCTAGCTACGAGCAGTACTTC.

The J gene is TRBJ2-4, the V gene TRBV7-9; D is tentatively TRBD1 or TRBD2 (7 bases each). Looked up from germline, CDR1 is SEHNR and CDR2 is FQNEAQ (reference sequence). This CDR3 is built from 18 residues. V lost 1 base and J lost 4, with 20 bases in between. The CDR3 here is CASSLGEGAPAKKNIQYF. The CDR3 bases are TGTGCCAGCAGCTTAGGGGAGGGGGCCCCAGCCAAAAAAAACATTCAGTACTTC. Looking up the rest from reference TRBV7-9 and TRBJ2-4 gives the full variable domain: DTGVSQNPRHKITKRGQNVTFRCDPISEHNRLYWYRQTLGQGPEFLTYFQNEAQLEKSRLLSDRFSAERPKGSFSTLEIQRTEQGDSAMYLCASSLGEGAPAKKNIQYFGAGTRLSVL.

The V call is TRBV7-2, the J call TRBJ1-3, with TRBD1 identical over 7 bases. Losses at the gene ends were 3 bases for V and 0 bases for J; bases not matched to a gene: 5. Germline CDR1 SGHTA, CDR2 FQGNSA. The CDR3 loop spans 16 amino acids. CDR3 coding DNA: TGTGCCAGCAGCTTTACAGGGGTATCCTCTGGAAACACCATATATTTT. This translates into CASSFTGVSSGNTIYF. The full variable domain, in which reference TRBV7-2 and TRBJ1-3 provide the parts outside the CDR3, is GAGVSQSPSNKVTEKGKDVELRCDPISGHTALYWYRQSLGQGLEFLIYFQGNSAPDKSGLPSDRFSAERTGGSVSTLTIQRTQQEDSAVYLCASSFTGVSSGNTIYFGEGSWLTVV.

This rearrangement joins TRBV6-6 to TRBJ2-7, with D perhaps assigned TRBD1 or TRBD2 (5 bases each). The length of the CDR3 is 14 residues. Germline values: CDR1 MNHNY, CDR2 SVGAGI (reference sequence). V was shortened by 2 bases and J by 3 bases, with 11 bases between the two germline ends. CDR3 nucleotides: TGTGCCAGCAGTTACACGACGGGGCTCTACGAGCAGTACTTC. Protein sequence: CASSYTTGLYEQYF.

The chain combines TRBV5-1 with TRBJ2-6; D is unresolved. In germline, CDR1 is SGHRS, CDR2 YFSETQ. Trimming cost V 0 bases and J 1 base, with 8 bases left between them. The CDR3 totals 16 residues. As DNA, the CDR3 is TGCGCCAGCAGCTTGGCCCCCTTTTCTGGGGCCAACGTCCTGACTTTC. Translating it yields CASSLAPFSGANVLTF.

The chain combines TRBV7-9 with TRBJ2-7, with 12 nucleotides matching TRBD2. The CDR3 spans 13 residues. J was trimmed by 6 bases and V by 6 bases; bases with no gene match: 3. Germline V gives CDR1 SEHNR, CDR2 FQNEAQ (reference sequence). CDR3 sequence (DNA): TGTGCCAGCAGGACTAGCGGGAGTTTCGAGCAGTACTTC. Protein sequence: CASRTSGSFEQYF.

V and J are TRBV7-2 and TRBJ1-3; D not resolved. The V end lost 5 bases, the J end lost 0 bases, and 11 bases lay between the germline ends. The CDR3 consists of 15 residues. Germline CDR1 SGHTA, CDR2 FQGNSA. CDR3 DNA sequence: TGTGCCAGCAGCCAAAGACCTTTCTCTGGAAACACCATATATTTT. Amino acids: CASSQRPFSGNTIYF. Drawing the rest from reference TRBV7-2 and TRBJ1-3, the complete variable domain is GAGVSQSPSNKVTEKGKDVELRCDPISGHTALYWYRQSLGQGLEFLIYFQGNSAPDKSGLPSDRFSAERTGGSVSTLTIQRTQQEDSAVYLCASSQRPFSGNTIYFGEGSWLTVV.

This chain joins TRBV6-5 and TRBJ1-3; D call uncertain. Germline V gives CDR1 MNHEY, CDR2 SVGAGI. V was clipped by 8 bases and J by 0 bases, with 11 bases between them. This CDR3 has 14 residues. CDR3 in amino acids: CASHATRSGNTIYF. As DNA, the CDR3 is TGTGCCAGCCACGCAACCCGCTCTGGAAACACCATATATTTT.

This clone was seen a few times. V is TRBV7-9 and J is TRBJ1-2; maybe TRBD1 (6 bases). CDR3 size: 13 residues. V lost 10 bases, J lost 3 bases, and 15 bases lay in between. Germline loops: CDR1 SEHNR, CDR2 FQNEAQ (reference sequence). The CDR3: CATDNEGDYGYTF. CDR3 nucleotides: TGTGCCACCGATAACGAGGGGGACTATGGCTACACCTTC.

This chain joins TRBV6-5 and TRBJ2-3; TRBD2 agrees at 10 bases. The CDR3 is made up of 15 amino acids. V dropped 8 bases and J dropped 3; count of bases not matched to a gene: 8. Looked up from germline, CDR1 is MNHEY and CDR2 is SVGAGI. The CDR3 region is CASRTPSGGTDTQYF. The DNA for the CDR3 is TGTGCCAGCCGAACCCCTAGCGGGGGTACAGATACGCAGTATTTT.